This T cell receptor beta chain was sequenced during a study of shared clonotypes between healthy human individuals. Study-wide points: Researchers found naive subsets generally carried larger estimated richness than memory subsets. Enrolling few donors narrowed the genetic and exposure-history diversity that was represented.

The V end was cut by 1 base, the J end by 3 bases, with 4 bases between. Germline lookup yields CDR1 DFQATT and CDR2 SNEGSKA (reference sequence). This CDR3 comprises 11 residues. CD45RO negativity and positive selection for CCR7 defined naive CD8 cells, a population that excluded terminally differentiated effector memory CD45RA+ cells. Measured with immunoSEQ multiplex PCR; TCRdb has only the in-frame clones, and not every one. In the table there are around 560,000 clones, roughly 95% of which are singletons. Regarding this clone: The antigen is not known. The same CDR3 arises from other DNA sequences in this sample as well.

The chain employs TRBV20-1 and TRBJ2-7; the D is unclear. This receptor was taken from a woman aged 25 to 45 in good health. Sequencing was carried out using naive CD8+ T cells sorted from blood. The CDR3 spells CSARVGYEQYF. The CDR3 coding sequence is TGCAGTGCTAGAGTGGGCTACGAGCAGTACTTC.